The 19 T cell receptor beta chains given below trace back to one sample, sequenced in a study of PD-L1 blockade in urothelial cancer. Repertoires were generated with immunoSEQ multiplex PCR, while TCRdb's copy carries only in-frame clones and drops some. The sample has 98,000 or so clones, 90% seen once. The time point was: pretreatment peripheral blood. The sample in question was PBMCs, obtained around atezolizumab (anti-PD-L1) treatment. Receptors originate from a man aged 55 to 70 with urothelial cancer.

This clone was seen just once. The chain links TRBV5-1 to TRBJ2-7, with 7 bases identical to TRBD1. Germline CDR1 reads SGHRS; CDR2 reads YFSETQ. The CDR3 is 14 residues long. With V trimmed by 5 bases and J by 4 bases, 9 bases remained unmatched. The CDR3 DNA reads as TGCGCCAGCAGGGCCGGGACAGAGGCATACGAGCAGTACTTC. Translated, it gives CASRAGTEAYEQYF. The whole variable domain, remainder taken from reference TRBV5-1 and TRBJ2-7, is KAGVTQTPRYLIKTRGQQVTLSCSPISGHRSVSWYQQTPGQGLQFLFEYFSETQRNKGNFPGRFSGRQFSNSRSEMNVSTLELGDSALYLCASRAGTEAYEQYFGPGTRLTVT.

V is TRBV7-2 and J is TRBJ2-5; 10 bases are shared with TRBD2. V shed 3 bases and J 3 bases; nucleotides not matched to a gene: 7. The CDR3 is 16 residues long. Germline assignment: CDR1 SGHTA and CDR2 FQGNSA. The CDR3 here is CASSLVSGGTKETQYF. CDR3 in DNA: TGTGCCAGCAGCTTGGTTAGCGGGGGGACCAAAGAGACCCAGTACTTC.

This chain connects TRBV2 to TRBJ2-1; a possible D gene is TRBD2 (7 bases). The germline V and J ends were trimmed by 2 bases and 9 bases, with 26 bases remaining between them. The germline V gene has CDR1 SNHLY and CDR2 FYNNEI. This CDR3 has 18 amino acids. The CDR3 nucleotides are TGTGCCAGCAGTGAATTGCCCCGAGGGGGGGTCCTAGCTGGTGAGCAGTTCTTC. It is translated as CASSELPRGGVLAGEQFF.

This chain links TRBV9 with TRBJ2-7, with 10 bases fitting TRBD1. V dropped 4 bases and J dropped 4; count of bases not matched to a gene: 5. Germline assignment: CDR1 SGDLS and CDR2 YYNGEE. The CDR3 is 14 residues long. The CDR3, as DNA: TGTGCCAGCAGCCCCCGGGACAGGGGATACGAGCAGTACTTC. Residues: CASSPRDRGYEQYF.

The chain couples TRBV5-6 to TRBJ2-7, with TRBD1 identical over 7 bases. There are 13 residues in the CDR3. The germline V gene has CDR1 SGHDT and CDR2 YYEEEE. V lost 6 bases and J lost 3; bases outside the gene matches: 6. CDR3 protein: CASNPQGSYEQYF. CDR3 coding DNA: TGTGCCAGCAACCCACAGGGGAGCTACGAGCAGTACTTC.

A remark on this clone: No conserved phenylalanine or tryptophan is present at the end of the CDR3, so a read error is the likely explanation. The DNA is left out, because the CDR3 cannot be placed on it with certainty; the CDR3 is given as TCRdb lists it. The J gene is TRBJ2-7, the V gene TRBV7-3; the listed D gene, TRBD2, was not tested against the DNA. Germline loops: CDR1 SGHTA, CDR2 FQGTGA. The CDR3 has 13 amino acids, counting both end residues. The CDR3: CASSSGLAGGTPL.

The genes are TRBV4-3 and TRBJ2-2, with D perhaps TRBD1 (5 bases). Germline V lookup: CDR1 LGHNA, CDR2 YSLEER. The V end lost 1 base, the J end lost 3 bases, and 12 bases lay between the germline ends. CDR3 size: 16 residues. The DNA of the CDR3 is TGCGCCAGCAGCCAAGTAATAGGACAAGACACCGGGGAGCTGTTTTTT. Translating it yields CASSQVIGQDTGELFF.

This clone was picked up a small number of times. The rearrangement uses TRBV7-3 and TRBJ2-2, with TRBD2 identical over 9 bases. Trimming took 1 base from V and 7 from J; bases not matched to a gene: 10. CDR1 is SGHTA and CDR2 is FQGTGA in the germline V gene. There are 17 residues in the CDR3. For the CDR3, the DNA is TGTGCCAGCAGCTTAAGTCTCGGCGGGGGGGCAGGCGGGGAGCTGTTTTTT. It is translated as CASSLSLGGGAGGELFF.

The chain combines TRBV2 with TRBJ2-5, with a weak D call TRBD1 (5 bases). The CDR3 spans 13 residues. The V end was cut by 7 bases, the J end by 4 bases, with 13 bases between. Germline CDR1 reads SNHLY; CDR2 reads FYNNEI. This CDR3 is CASMGREGETQYF. As DNA, the CDR3 is TGTGCCAGCATGGGCAGGGAAGGAGAGACCCAGTACTTC.

The genes are TRBV9 and TRBJ1-5, with 10 nucleotides matching TRBD1. Germline trimming cut 2 bases from V and 4 bases from J; bases unmatched to any gene: 18. Germline V gene sequence: CDR1 SGDLS, CDR2 YYNGEE. The CDR3 runs 20 residues. CDR3 sequence: CASSVRLVPGQGQSNQPQHF. CDR3 DNA sequence: TGTGCCAGCAGCGTGAGACTAGTCCCGGGACAGGGGCAATCAAATCAGCCCCAGCATTTT. Full variable domain (outside the CDR3, taken from reference TRBV9 and TRBJ1-5): DSGVTQTPKHLITATGQRVTLRCSPRSGDLSVYWYQQSLDQGLQFLIQYYNGEERAKGNILERFSAQQFPDLHSELNLSSLELGDSALYFCASSVRLVPGQGQSNQPQHFGDGTRLSIL.

J is TRBJ2-3 and V is TRBV7-2; TRBD2 agrees at 7 bases. Germline V gene sequence: CDR1 SGHTA, CDR2 FQGNSA. The CDR3 is 14 residues long. Losses at the gene ends were 5 bases for V and 4 bases for J; bases not matched to a gene: 6. The chain's CDR3 is CASSRSGLSDTQYF. In nucleotides, the CDR3 is TGTGCCAGCAGCCGTAGCGGGTTGTCAGATACGCAGTATTTT.

The gene calls are TRBV19 and TRBJ2-5, with D possibly matching TRBD1 (5 bases). Germline lookup yields CDR1 LNHDA and CDR2 SQIVND (reference sequence). The CDR3 totals 13 residues. V was clipped by 5 bases and J by 5 bases, with 12 bases between them. CDR3: CASSVGPRETQYF. The CDR3 nucleotides are TGTGCCAGTAGTGTGGGGCCAAGGGAGACCCAGTACTTC.

V is TRBV7-2 and J is TRBJ2-3, with 10 bases fitting TRBD2. The trim removed 5 bases at V and 2 bases at J, leaving 10 bases unmatched. Germline V gene sequence: CDR1 SGHTA, CDR2 FQGNSA. The CDR3 is 17 amino acids. The CDR3 nucleotides are TGTGCCAGCAGCCCCACTCCTAGCGGGGGACCCACAGATACGCAGTATTTT. Residues: CASSPTPSGGPTDTQYF.

The V call is TRBV5-6, the J call TRBJ1-2; D not certain. The CDR3 covers 14 residues. The V end lost 10 bases, the J end lost 0 bases, and 16 bases lay between the germline ends. From germline, CDR1 is SGHDT and CDR2 YYEEEE. The CDR3 loop reads CAARTGLANYGYTF. DNA for the CDR3: TGTGCCGCGCGCACTGGTTTAGCTAACTATGGCTACACCTTC.

The chain recombines TRBV4-2 with TRBJ2-1, with 10 nucleotides matching TRBD2. The CDR3 spans 16 residues. V was pared by 0 bases and J by 4 bases, with 3 bases of the junction left unmatched. Germline assignment: CDR1 LGHNA and CDR2 YNFKEQ. The CDR3: CASSQDVAGGYNEQFF. Written as DNA, the CDR3 is TGTGCCAGCAGCCAAGATGTAGCGGGGGGATACAATGAGCAGTTCTTC.

The J gene is TRBJ2-7, the V gene TRBV7-2; possibly TRBD2 for D (6 bases). This CDR3 contains 12 residues. CDR1 and CDR2 from the germline V gene are SGHTA and FQGNSA. Trimming left V 3 bases short and J 3 bases short, with 6 bases between. The DNA of the CDR3 is TGTGCCAGCAGCTTGGACTACTACGAGCAGTACTTC. As protein: CASSLDYYEQYF.

This clone showed up just once. The gene calls are TRBV18 and TRBJ2-5; TRBD1 agrees at 7 bases. Germline V gene sequence: CDR1 KGHSH, CDR2 LQKENI. V was pared by 1 base and J by 3 bases, with 2 bases of the junction left unmatched. The CDR3 is 14 amino acids. The CDR3 DNA follows: TGTGCCAGCTCACCACGACAGGGAAAAGAGACCCAGTACTTC. Its protein is CASSPRQGKETQYF. The variable domain in full, completed from reference TRBV18 and TRBJ2-5, reads NAGVMQNPRHLVRRRGQEARLRCSPMKGHSHVYWYRQLPEEGLKFMVYLQKENIIDESGMPKERFSAEFPKEGPSILRIQQVVRGDSAAYFCASSPRQGKETQYFGPGTRLLVL.

The chain couples TRBV2 to TRBJ2-7; 9 bases line up with TRBD2. V lost 7 bases, J lost 3 bases, and 10 bases stayed unmatched. Per the germline V gene, CDR1 is SNHLY and CDR2 is FYNNEI. This CDR3 is built from 15 residues. The CDR3 bases are TGTGCCAGCACCCCACAGGGCGGGGGGGGCTACGAGCAGTACTTC. It specifies CASTPQGGGGYEQYF.

This chain connects TRBV7-2 to TRBJ2-1; D ambiguous. From germline, CDR1 is SGHTA and CDR2 FQGNSA. The CDR3 sequence is 14 residues long. V dropped 0 bases and J dropped 6 bases, with 9 bases sitting between them. In DNA, the CDR3 is TGTGCCAGCAGCTTAGCCCGCGGTCTCAATGAGCAGTTCTTC. Encoded protein: CASSLARGLNEQFF.